Below, one TCR beta chain is given with its context. This clonotype has ten or more counts. It has no known antigen specificity. Per-base quality was not reported, and no clone a single base away is much larger than it. This sample stems from a study of T cells in Graves' hyperthyroidism and ophthalmopathy (dated by TCRdb to the late 2010s). Background for the entire study: Peripheral blood samples were taken at the time of initial diagnosis, prior to any treatment. A discovery cohort of around 100 patients, 43 with Graves' ophthalmopathy and 57 with stable Graves' hyperthyroidism, was used to find distinguishing TCR V-J signatures. Following sampling, methimazole starting at 30 mg daily was given to hyperthyroidism patients, and high-dose intravenous methylprednisolone was given to ophthalmopathy patients. The 85 to 100 discovery patients were randomly split 7:3 into training and test sets. The paper reports TCR Vbeta CDR3 sequencing of 140 or so peripheral blood samples: under 45 ophthalmopathy, around 80 hyperthyroidism and approximately 17 progressor patients. Thyroid tissue and blood T-cell repertoires from roughly 6 Graves' hyperthyroidism patients were also compared in the study. Prospective prediction of ophthalmopathy was tested in an independent validation cohort of fewer than 20 hyperthyroidism patients and some 17 patients who later progressed to ophthalmopathy. What the study reported, not specific to this receptor: Blood samples also contained most of the expanded thyroid clonotypes (frequency above 0.001), which suggests that blood repertoires may reflect thyroid immune responses. In validation, the model predicted progression to ophthalmopathy a median of 6.5 months before onset, with about 67% sensitivity and almost 75% specificity. A 13 V-J signature model separated ophthalmopathy from stable hyperthyroidism, with 87.88% sensitivity and around 84% specificity in cross-validation and 80%/75% in testing. Sample size was not statistically predetermined, and blinding of investigators to group allocation was not performed.

Amplification of TCR beta CDR3 regions was carried out from RNA transcripts. For the first round of RT-PCR on the TCR CDR3, the HTBI primer set was used together with the Qiagen OneStep RT-PCR kit. Libraries were constructed in a second round of multiplex PCR, after which size selection and purification were performed. Libraries were sequenced paired-end with 100 bp reads on an Illumina HiSeq2000. Per the original workflow: Raw data were processed with SOAPnuke, discarding reads with adapters, uncalled bases, mean Phred below 15, or no exact constant-primer or identifier match. COPE v1.2.5 was used to merge high-quality paired reads, and clonotypes were defined as unique nucleotide sequences. MiTCR v1.1 was used to align clonotypes to the IMGT TRBV, TRBD and TRBJ reference segments. Analysis was restricted to V-J combinations with a frequency above 0.0001, which covered 98% to 99.2% of repertoires. The TCS score was defined as the ratio of F50 (clonal expansion) to E x V (chaos), calculated using BLOSUM62-based TCRdist between CDR3 peptides within each V-J. Welch's t-statistics and random forest reduced 514 V-J features to 13, which were used in a naive Bayes classifier (R e1071). TCRdb reworked the public reads: Q25 trimming with fastp, MiXCR clone assembly, productive beta chains retained. Every distinct CDR3 protein forms one entry, paired with its most common genes and DNA. These V and J calls originate from TCRdb's pipeline instead of the authors' own analysis. Present in this sample are a few hundred thousand distinct CDR3 sequences, around 13% of which were seen just once. Jointly, the top ten make up about 19% of the sample.

Ophthalmopathy patients had moderately to severely active disease, Clinical Activity Score of at least 3, NOSPECS grade of at least 4, and duration under 3 months. Exclusion was applied to patients with uncontrolled infections, other autoimmune diseases, pregnancy or lactation. Diagnoses relied on clinical symptoms, serum thyroxine and TRAb, thyroid ultrasound and orbital computed tomography. Ficoll-Paque density gradient centrifugation was used to isolate PBMCs from approximately 10 ml of fresh peripheral blood. Total RNA was extracted with Trizol reagent, and quality was checked on an Agilent 2100 Bioanalyzer. From the germline V gene (reference sequence), CDR1 is SEHNR and CDR2 is FQNEAQ. V and J are trimmed by 5 bases and 4 bases, and the gene matches miss 9 bases of the junction. Including cysteine and phenylalanine, the CDR3 has 15 amino acids. CDR3 DNA is the only sequence kept; it has 45 bases, read in frame from the first base.

This chain joins TRBV7-9 to TRBJ1-2; 8 bases in the junction line up with TRBD1. This TCR was sampled from a woman aged 25 to 39 with Graves' ophthalmopathy. Sequenced sample: blood. The DNA is TGTGCCAGCAGCCCGCGCAGGGGGCTGGGCTATGGCTACACCTTC. It specifies CASSPRRGLGYGYTF.